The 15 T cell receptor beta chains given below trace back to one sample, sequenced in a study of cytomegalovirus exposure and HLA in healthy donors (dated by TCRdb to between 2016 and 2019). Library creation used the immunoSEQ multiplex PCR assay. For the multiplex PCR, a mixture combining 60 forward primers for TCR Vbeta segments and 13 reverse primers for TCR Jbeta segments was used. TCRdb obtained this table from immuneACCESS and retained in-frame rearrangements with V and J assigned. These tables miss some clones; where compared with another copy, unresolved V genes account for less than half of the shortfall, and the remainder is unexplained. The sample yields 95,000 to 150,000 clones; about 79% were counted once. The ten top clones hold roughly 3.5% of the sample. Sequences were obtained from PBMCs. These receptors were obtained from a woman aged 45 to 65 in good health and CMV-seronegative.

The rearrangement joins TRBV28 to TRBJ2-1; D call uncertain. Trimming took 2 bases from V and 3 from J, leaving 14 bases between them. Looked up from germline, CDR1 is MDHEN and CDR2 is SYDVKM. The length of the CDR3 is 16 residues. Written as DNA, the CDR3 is TGTGCCAGCAGTTTAAGAAAGCCGTTGAGCTACAATGAGCAGTTCTTC. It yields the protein CASSLRKPLSYNEQFF.

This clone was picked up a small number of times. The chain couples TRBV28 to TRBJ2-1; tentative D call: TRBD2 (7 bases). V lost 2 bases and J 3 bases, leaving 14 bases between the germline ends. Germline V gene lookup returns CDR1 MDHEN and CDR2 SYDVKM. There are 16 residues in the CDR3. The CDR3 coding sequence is TGTGCCAGCAGTTTAAGGGGGGGGCCGGACTACAATGAGCAGTTCTTC. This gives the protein CASSLRGGPDYNEQFF.

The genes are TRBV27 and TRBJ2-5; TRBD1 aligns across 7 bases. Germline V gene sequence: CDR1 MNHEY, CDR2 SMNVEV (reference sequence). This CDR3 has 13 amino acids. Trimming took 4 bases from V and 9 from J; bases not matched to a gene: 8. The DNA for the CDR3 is TGTGCCAGCAGTTGGGGACAGTCCAGGGCCCAGTACTTC. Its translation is CASSWGQSRAQYF.

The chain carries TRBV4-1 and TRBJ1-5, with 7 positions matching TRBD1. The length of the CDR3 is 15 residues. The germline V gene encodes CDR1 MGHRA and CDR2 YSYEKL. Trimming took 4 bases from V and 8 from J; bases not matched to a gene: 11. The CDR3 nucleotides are TGCGCCAGCAGCCGACGACAGGGTATGAATGAGCCCCAGCATTTT. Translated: CASSRRQGMNEPQHF.

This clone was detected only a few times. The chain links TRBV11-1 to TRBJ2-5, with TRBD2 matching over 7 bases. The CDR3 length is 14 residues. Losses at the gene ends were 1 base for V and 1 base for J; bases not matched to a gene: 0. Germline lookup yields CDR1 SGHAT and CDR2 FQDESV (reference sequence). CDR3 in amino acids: CASSLGGGQETQYF. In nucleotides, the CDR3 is TGTGCCAGCAGCTTAGGGGGGGGCCAAGAGACCCAGTACTTC. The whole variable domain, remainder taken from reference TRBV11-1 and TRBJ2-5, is EAEVAQSPRYKITEKSQAVAFWCDPISGHATLYWYRQILGQGPELLVQFQDESVVDDSQLPKDRFSAERLKGVDSTLKIQPAELGDSAMYLCASSLGGGQETQYFGPGTRLLVL.

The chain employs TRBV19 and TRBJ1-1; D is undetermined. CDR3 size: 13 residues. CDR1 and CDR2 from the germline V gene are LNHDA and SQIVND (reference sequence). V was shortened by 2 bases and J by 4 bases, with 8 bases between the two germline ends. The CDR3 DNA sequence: TGTGCCAGTAGTATAAGCGCGAGCACTGAAGCTTTCTTT. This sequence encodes CASSISASTEAFF.

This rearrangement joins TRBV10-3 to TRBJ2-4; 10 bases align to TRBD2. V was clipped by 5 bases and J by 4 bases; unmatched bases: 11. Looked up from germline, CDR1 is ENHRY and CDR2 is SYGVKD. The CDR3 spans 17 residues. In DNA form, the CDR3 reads TGTGCCATCAGTCAAAAGCTAGCGGGAGAAGCGAAAAACATTCAGTACTTC. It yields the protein CAISQKLAGEAKNIQYF.

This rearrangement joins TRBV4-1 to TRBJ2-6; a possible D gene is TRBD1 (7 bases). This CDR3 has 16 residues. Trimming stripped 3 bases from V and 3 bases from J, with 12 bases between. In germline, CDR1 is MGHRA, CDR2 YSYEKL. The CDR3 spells CASSQPGGGGANVLTF. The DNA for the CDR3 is TGCGCCAGCAGCCAGCCAGGGGGAGGTGGGGCCAACGTCCTGACTTTC.

This CDR3 is CASSFLLAGAAGKETQYF. The CDR3 coding sequence is TGTGCCAGCAGTTTCCTACTAGCGGGAGCCGCGGGTAAGGAGACCCAGTACTTC. V is TRBV28 and J is TRBJ2-5; 11 bases map to TRBD2. The V gene end was trimmed by 3 bases and the J gene end by 5 bases; junction bases not matched to a gene: 14. Germline CDR1 reads MDHEN; CDR2 reads SYDVKM. CDR3 size: 18 residues.

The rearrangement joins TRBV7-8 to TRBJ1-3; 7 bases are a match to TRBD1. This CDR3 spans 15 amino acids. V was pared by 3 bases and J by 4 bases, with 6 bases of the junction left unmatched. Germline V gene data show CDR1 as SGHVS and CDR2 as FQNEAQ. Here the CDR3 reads CASSFDRVSGNTIYF. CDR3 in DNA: TGTGCCAGCAGCTTTGACAGGGTTTCCGGAAACACCATATATTTT.

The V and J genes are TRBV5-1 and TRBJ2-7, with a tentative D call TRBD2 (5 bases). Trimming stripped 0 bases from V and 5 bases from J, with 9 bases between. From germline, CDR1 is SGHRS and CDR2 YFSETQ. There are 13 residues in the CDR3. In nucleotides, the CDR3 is TGCGCCAGCAGCTTGGCCACGGGGAACGAGCAGTACTTC. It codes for CASSLATGNEQYF.

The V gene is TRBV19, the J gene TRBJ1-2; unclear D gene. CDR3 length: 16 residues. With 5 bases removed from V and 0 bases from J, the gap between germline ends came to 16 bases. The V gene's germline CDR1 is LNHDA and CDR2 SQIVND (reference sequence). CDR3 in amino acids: CASSLRGEAPNYGYTF. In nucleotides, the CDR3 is TGTGCCAGTAGTCTCCGCGGAGAGGCTCCTAACTATGGCTACACCTTC.

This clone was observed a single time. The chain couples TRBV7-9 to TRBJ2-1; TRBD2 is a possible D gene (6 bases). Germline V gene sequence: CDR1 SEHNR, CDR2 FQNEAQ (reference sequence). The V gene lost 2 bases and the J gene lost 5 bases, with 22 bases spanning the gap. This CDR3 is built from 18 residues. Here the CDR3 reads CASSLLRSGSSVNNEQFF. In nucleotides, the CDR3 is TGTGCCAGCAGCTTACTTCGGTCGGGGTCTAGCGTAAACAATGAGCAGTTCTTC.

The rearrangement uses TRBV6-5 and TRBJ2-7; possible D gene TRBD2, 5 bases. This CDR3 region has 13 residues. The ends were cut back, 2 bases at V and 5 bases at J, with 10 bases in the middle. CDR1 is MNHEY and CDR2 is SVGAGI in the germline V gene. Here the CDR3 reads CASSYGIANEQYF. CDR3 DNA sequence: TGTGCCAGCAGTTACGGGATAGCGAACGAGCAGTACTTC.

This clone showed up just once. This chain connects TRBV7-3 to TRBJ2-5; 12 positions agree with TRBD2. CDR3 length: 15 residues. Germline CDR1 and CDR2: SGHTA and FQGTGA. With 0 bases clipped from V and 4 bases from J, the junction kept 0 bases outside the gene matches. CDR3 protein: CASSLTGLAGETQYF. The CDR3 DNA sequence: TGTGCCAGCAGCTTAACGGGACTAGCGGGAGAGACCCAGTACTTC.